These 23 T cell receptor beta chains came from one sample sequenced in a study of prognosis after radiotherapy for stage I lung cancer (dated by TCRdb to the early 2020s). The instrument given in TCRdb is Illumina HiSeq 3000. Two rounds of multiplex PCR were performed to amplify the TCR beta CDR3 region from genomic DNA. In the first round of PCR, primers specific to each TRBV and TRBJ gene were used, and the primer sequences are filed in Chinese patent CN105087789A. Starting from the raw public reads, TCRdb applied fastp trimming at Q25, assembled clones with MiXCR and retained in-frame beta chains. CDR3 protein duplicates are merged, each entry listing the most common genes and DNA. Counted in this sample were fewer than 40,000 distinct CDR3 sequences; 32% of them appeared once. 27% of the sample comes from the top ten. Sample: PBMCs, taken before or after stereotactic body radiation therapy (not recorded which). The receptors derive from a donor of 50 years or more with non-small cell lung cancer.

V usage is TRBV6-1 and J usage is TRBJ1-5; 7 nucleotides match TRBD1. Germline V CDR1 and CDR2: MNHNS, SASEGT. This CDR3 has 15 residues. The trim removed 5 bases at V and 2 bases at J, leaving 6 bases unmatched. The CDR3 DNA is TGTGCCAGCAGTACCCGAACAGGGGGCAATCAGCCCCAGCATTTT. It translates to CASSTRTGGNQPQHF.

This clonotype was counted many times. The chain recombines TRBV19 with TRBJ2-6; D gene unclear. From germline, CDR1 is LNHDA and CDR2 SQIVND (reference sequence). The CDR3 contains 13 residues. V lost 7 bases, J lost 3 bases, and 7 bases lay in between. The CDR3 sequence: CASKRSGANVLTF. The CDR3, as DNA: TGTGCCAGTAAGCGTAGTGGGGCCAACGTCCTGACTTTC.

Of note for this clonotype: A read error likely explains this, since a far larger clone differs by one base. V gene TRBV6-4 combines with J gene TRBJ1-2; 8 bases align to TRBD1. The length of the CDR3 is 15 residues. J lost 4 bases, V lost 7 bases, and 11 bases had no gene match. Germline lookup yields CDR1 MRHNA and CDR2 SNTAGT. The CDR3 sequence is CASISPGQVLYGYTF. The CDR3 nucleotides are TGTGCCAGCATCTCCCCGGGACAGGTCCTCTATGGCTACACCTTC.

This chain links TRBV6-5 with TRBJ2-7, with D possibly being TRBD1 or TRBD2 (7 bases each). The V end was cut by 0 bases, the J end by 6 bases, with 15 bases between. Germline CDR1 MNHEY, CDR2 SVGAGI. The CDR3 runs 15 residues. The CDR3 region has the DNA TGTGCCAGCAGTTACTCCCAGGGGGGGGGGGGCGAGCAGTACTTC. This translates into CASSYSQGGGGEQYF.

Turning to this clonotype: At one end the junction does not follow the germline gene, possibly because of a read error. The chain uses TRBV6-1 and TRBJ2-1; 7 bases fit TRBD2. Germline CDR1 MNHNS, CDR2 SASEGT. This CDR3 has 14 amino acids. CDR3 in DNA: TGTTCCAGCAGTGATCAGGGAGGGTGCAATGAGCAGTTCTTC. Translation: CSSSDQGGCNEQFF.

V gene TRBV6-1 combines with J gene TRBJ2-6; no definite D call. V was pared by 3 bases and J by 1 base, with 13 bases between. Germline lookup yields CDR1 MNHNS and CDR2 SASEGT. The CDR3 runs 17 residues. CDR3 sequence (DNA): TGTGCCAGCAGTGAGACCAGTCCATTATCTGGGGCCAACGTCCTGACTTTC. Its protein product is CASSETSPLSGANVLTF.

Relative to its sample, this clonotype is medium-sized. J is TRBJ1-3 and V is TRBV6-1; D unclear. V lost 6 bases and J lost 3, with 21 bases in between. The germline CDR1 and CDR2 sequences are MNHNS and SASEGT. The CDR3 consists of 17 residues. The CDR3 nucleotides are TGTGCCAGCAGCGCCGCCGGTACGATGGGCTTTGGAAACACCATATATTTT. Protein product: CASSAAGTMGFGNTIYF.

This clonotype was seen at least ten times. The rearrangement joins TRBV6-5 to TRBJ1-2, with no clear D. V was shortened by 1 base and J by 8 bases, with 11 bases between the two germline ends. The V gene's germline CDR1 is MNHEY and CDR2 SVGAGI. This CDR3 comprises 13 residues. CDR3: CASSYFTGNGYTF. The DNA of the CDR3 is TGTGCCAGCAGTTACTTTACGGGAAACGGCTACACCTTC.

Turning to this clonotype: One end of the junction does not line up with germline, which may come from a read error. This chain links TRBV20-1 with TRBJ2-1, with 7 bases that match TRBD2. The CDR3 sequence is 16 residues long. Germline assignment: CDR1 DFQATT and CDR2 SNEGSKA (reference sequence). CDR3: CSASGLGAQVNNEQFF. In DNA form, the CDR3 reads TGTAGTGCTAGCGGACTCGGGGCCCAGGTTAACAATGAGCAGTTCTTC.

There are a few counts of this clonotype. J is TRBJ1-1 and V is TRBV5-4; D unclear. The CDR3 is 13 amino acids. The V gene lost 0 bases and the J gene lost 1 base, with 4 bases spanning the gap. CDR1 and CDR2 from the germline V gene are SGHNT and YYREEE (reference sequence). DNA for the CDR3: TGTGCCAGCAGCTTGGCCCAGAACACTGAAGCTTTCTTT. It specifies CASSLAQNTEAFF.

This clonotype was recorded many times. The chain carries TRBV5-5 and TRBJ1-4; D is possibly TRBD1 (6 bases). V shed 8 bases and J shed 5 bases, with 19 bases lying between them. Germline V gives CDR1 SGHKS, CDR2 YYEKEE (reference sequence). This CDR3 has 15 residues. The CDR3 spells CASSFLPGQNEKLFF. CDR3 coding DNA: TGTGCCAGTTCCTTCTTACCGGGACAAAATGAAAAACTGTTTTTT.

There are many counts of this clonotype. V is TRBV12-3 or TRBV12-4 and J is TRBJ2-1; D call uncertain. V lost 4 bases and J 4 bases, leaving 8 bases between the germline ends. The length of the CDR3 is 13 residues. DNA for the CDR3: TGTGCCAGCAGTTCCGACACTTACAATGAGCAGTTCTTC. Translated: CASSSDTYNEQFF.

This clonotype was observed many times. The chain uses TRBV5-1 and TRBJ1-1; perhaps TRBD1 as D (5 bases). CDR3 length: 16 amino acids. Germline V lookup: CDR1 SGHRS, CDR2 YFSETQ. Between the trimmed V and J ends, which lost 3 bases and 1 base, there was a span of 16 bases. Written as DNA, the CDR3 is TGCGCCAGCAGCTGGGGCCGGACGGAGGGGAACACTGAAGCTTTCTTT. Protein sequence: CASSWGRTEGNTEAFF.

To note about this clonotype: It differs at one base from a far larger clone, so likely a read error. This chain uses TRBV6-1 with TRBJ2-6; D may correspond to TRBD1 or TRBD2 (5 bases each). The CDR3 is 16 amino acids. Germline V gene data show CDR1 as MNHNS and CDR2 as SASEGT. The V end was cut by 5 bases, the J end by 2 bases, with 13 bases between. The chain's CDR3 is CASSSRRGAGANVLTF. DNA for the CDR3: TGTGCCAGCAGTTCCCGGAGAGGGGCTGGGGCCAACGTCCTGACTTTC.

This clonotype was seen ten or more times. The J gene is TRBJ2-3, the V gene TRBV20-1, with a possible D match to TRBD2 (5 bases). Germline V gives CDR1 DFQATT, CDR2 SNEGSKA (reference sequence). The length of the CDR3 is 13 residues. Trimming pared 6 bases from V and 3 bases from J, leaving 13 bases between. CDR3 DNA: TGCAGTGCGGAGTCCCCGGGAACAGATACGCAGTATTTT. Protein product: CSAESPGTDTQYF.

This clonotype occurred many times. This chain uses TRBV30 with TRBJ1-3; D gene ambiguous. Per the germline V gene, CDR1 is GTSNPN and CDR2 is SVGIG (reference sequence). This CDR3 comprises 14 residues. The V end was cut by 2 bases, the J end by 0 bases, with 8 bases between. CDR3 residues: CAWSLGFSGNTIYF. In DNA, the CDR3 is TGTGCCTGGAGTCTGGGGTTCTCTGGAAACACCATATATTTT.

Concerning this clonotype: This sequence is one base from a far larger clone and is likely a read error. The chain joins TRBV6-4 to TRBJ2-1; D remains ambiguous. Germline values: CDR1 MRHNA, CDR2 SNTAGT. The CDR3 loop spans 12 amino acids. In nucleotides, the CDR3 is TGTGCCAACAGTGCCTCGGGTGGGGAGCAGTTCTTC. Its protein product is CANSASGGEQFF.

This clonotype was seen many times. The chain combines TRBV20-1 with TRBJ2-1, with 12 positions matching TRBD1. CDR3 size: 14 residues. J was trimmed by 7 bases and V by 6 bases; bases with no gene match: 7. CDR1 and CDR2 from the germline V gene are DFQATT and SNEGSKA (reference sequence). The CDR3 protein is CSAQPGQGANEQFF. CDR3 nucleotides: TGCAGTGCGCAACCGGGACAGGGGGCAAATGAGCAGTTCTTC.

Many counts were recorded for this clonotype. The V and J genes are TRBV28 and TRBJ1-4; maybe TRBD1 (5 bases). The germline CDR1 and CDR2 sequences are MDHEN and SYDVKM. Between the trimmed V and J ends, which lost 7 bases and 5 bases, there was a span of 17 bases. The CDR3 is made up of 15 amino acids. CDR3 DNA sequence: TGTGCCAGCATCCGATCCGGGGGGATCAATGAAAAACTGTTTTTT. Amino acid sequence: CASIRSGGINEKLFF.

The rearrangement links TRBV6-1 to TRBJ1-2; TRBD1 agrees at 11 bases. V lost 9 bases to trimming and J lost 7 bases; unmatched junction nucleotides: 16. The CDR3 is 16 amino acids. From germline, CDR1 is MNHNS and CDR2 SASEGT. The CDR3 loop is CARRRPLGQGERGYTF. The CDR3 nucleotides read TGTGCCAGAAGACGACCCCTGGGACAGGGGGAGCGTGGCTACACCTTC.

The sample holds many counts of this clonotype. J is TRBJ1-1 and V is TRBV7-9, with D perhaps TRBD1 (5 bases). Deletions cut 5 bases from V and 9 bases from J, with 13 bases between. This CDR3 contains 12 residues. Germline-derived CDR1 and CDR2 are SEHNR and FQNEAQ (reference sequence). The CDR3 DNA reads TGTGCCAGCAGCCCCAGGGTCGGCCAAGCTTTCTTT. Its protein is CASSPRVGQAFF.

The sample holds a few counts of this clonotype. The V and J genes are TRBV3-1 and TRBJ2-5; 10 nucleotides line up with TRBD1. Germline values: CDR1 LGHDT, CDR2 YNNKEL (reference sequence). The CDR3 covers 19 residues. V shed 0 bases, J shed 5 bases, and the junction held 15 bases outside the gene matches. The chain's CDR3 is CASSQENRGRGQGQETQYF. Written as DNA, the CDR3 is TGTGCCAGCAGCCAAGAGAACCGGGGCCGGGGACAGGGGCAGGAGACCCAGTACTTC.

The chain couples TRBV11-2 to TRBJ1-5; D is undetermined. Trimming left V 2 bases short and J 0 bases short, with 8 bases between. Germline CDR1 reads SGHAT; CDR2 reads FQNNGV. CDR3 length: 15 amino acids. CDR3 loop: CASSLHADSNQPQHF. For the CDR3, the DNA is TGTGCCAGCAGCTTACACGCGGATAGCAATCAGCCCCAGCATTTT.